These 13 T cell receptor beta chains share one sample of origin, sequenced in a study of technical replicates of blood from a few donors. Only in-frame clones appear in the TCRdb table, and some are missing; sequencing was by immunoSEQ multiplex PCR. Among tens of thousands of clones listed, approximately 91% were seen once. The sequencing input was T cells isolated from PBMCs. The origin of the receptors is a human donor in good health. Some clones in this sample may be carry-over from other donors' samples.

The chain uses TRBV14 and TRBJ2-3; TRBD2 agrees at 16 bases. This CDR3 is 17 amino acids long. Losses at the gene ends were 4 bases for V and 5 bases for J; bases not matched to a gene: 6. In germline, CDR1 is SGHDN, CDR2 FVKESK. The CDR3 is CASSPGTSGRARDTQYF. CDR3 nucleotides: TGTGCCAGCAGCCCCGGGACTAGCGGGAGGGCTAGAGATACGCAGTATTTT.

The chain is built from TRBV11-3 and TRBJ2-5; TRBD2 might be the D (6 bases). Deletions cut 10 bases from V and 1 base from J, with 16 bases between. This CDR3 has 14 amino acids. CDR1 is SGHNT, CDR2 YENEEA, per germline. For the CDR3, the DNA is TGTGCCACCTCACCATGGGGAGGCCAAGAGACCCAGTACTTC. It translates to CATSPWGGQETQYF.

J is TRBJ2-4 and V is TRBV19; 7 bases map to TRBD2. The J segment lost 0 bases and the V segment lost 11 bases, leaving 13 bases of the junction unmatched. The length of the CDR3 is 16 residues. The germline CDR1 and CDR2 sequences are LNHDA and SQIVND (reference sequence). The CDR3 nucleotides are TGTGCCTGCAACCGGGGGGATTTACTAGCCAAAAACATTCAGTACTTC. Protein: CACNRGDLLAKNIQYF.

The chain uses TRBV11-2 and TRBJ2-1; 10 bases align to TRBD2. V was clipped by 0 bases and J by 7 bases; unmatched bases: 6. CDR1 is SGHAT, CDR2 FQNNGV, per germline. The CDR3 totals 16 residues. The CDR3 coding sequence is TGTGCCAGCAGCTTAGAGAGCGGGAGGGCGGCGAATGAGCAGTTCTTC. This sequence encodes CASSLESGRAANEQFF.

The chain links TRBV11-2 to TRBJ1-1; possibly TRBD1 for D (5 bases). The ends were cut back, 5 bases at V and 5 bases at J, with 12 bases in the middle. This CDR3 has 13 residues. CDR1 and CDR2 (germline): SGHAT, FQNNGV. This CDR3 reads CASSKRGGTEAFF. In nucleotides, the CDR3 is TGTGCCAGCAGCAAAAGGGGTGGGACTGAAGCTTTCTTT.

This clone was counted once. CDR3 DNA sequence: TGTGCTAGTGGTTTATCAGGGGTAAATCAGCCCCAGCATTTT. It yields the protein CASGLSGVNQPQHF. The chain is built from TRBV12-5 and TRBJ1-5, with a possible D match to TRBD1 (6 bases). V was pared by 3 bases and J by 4 bases, with 10 bases between. The CDR3 is 14 residues long. Germline CDR1 LGHNT, CDR2 FRNRAP.

This clone has only a few counts. The chain combines TRBV9 with TRBJ1-1; D unresolved. Germline V gene lookup returns CDR1 SGDLS and CDR2 YYNGEE. V was cut by 0 bases and J by 3 bases, with 12 bases left in between. The CDR3 spans 15 residues. The CDR3 nucleotides are TGTGCCAGCAGCGTAGATGTGGCGGCGCACACTGAAGCTTTCTTT. It is translated as CASSVDVAAHTEAFF. The full variable domain, with the rest looked up from reference TRBV9 and TRBJ1-1, is DSGVTQTPKHLITATGQRVTLRCSPRSGDLSVYWYQQSLDQGLQFLIQYYNGEERAKGNILERFSAQQFPDLHSELNLSSLELGDSALYFCASSVDVAAHTEAFFGQGTRLTVV.

The rearrangement joins TRBV9 to TRBJ2-1; 7 bases line up with TRBD2. This CDR3 comprises 15 residues. The V and J ends lost 3 bases and 5 bases, in that order; junction bases with no gene match: 8. The V gene's germline CDR1 is SGDLS and CDR2 YYNGEE. As DNA, the CDR3 is TGTGCCAGCAGCGCCTGGGGGACTACCAACAATGAGCAGTTCTTC. It translates to CASSAWGTTNNEQFF.

This clone was detected only a few times. The J gene is TRBJ1-1, the V gene TRBV27; TRBD1 is a possible D gene (6 bases). Germline assignment: CDR1 MNHEY and CDR2 SMNVEV (reference sequence). V was clipped by 6 bases and J by 5 bases, with 16 bases between them. This CDR3 contains 14 residues. The DNA for the CDR3 is TGTGCCAGCAGCCTAATTTTGGACAGAACTGAAGCTTTCTTT. It specifies CASSLILDRTEAFF.

The V gene is TRBV6-1, the J gene TRBJ2-7; no definite D call. The germline gives CDR1 MNHNS, CDR2 SASEGT. Trimming removed 6 bases from V and 3 bases from J, with 3 bases in between. This CDR3 has 10 amino acids. The CDR3 is CASSFYEQYF. The CDR3 DNA reads as TGTGCCAGCAGCTTCTACGAGCAGTACTTC.

This chain joins TRBV29-1 and TRBJ2-7; 9 bases line up with TRBD1. Germline CDR1 is SQVTM and CDR2 is ANQGSEA. CDR3 length: 15 amino acids. Trimming took 0 bases from V and 3 from J; bases not matched to a gene: 6. The CDR3 coding sequence is TGCAGCGTTGAAGATTTGGGACAGGGAAGCTACGAGCAGTACTTC. Translated: CSVEDLGQGSYEQYF.

V and J are TRBV7-3 and TRBJ2-1, with D possibly matching TRBD1 (6 bases). The CDR3 length is 17 residues. The germline gives CDR1 SGHTA, CDR2 FQGTGA. Trimming took 5 bases from V and 4 from J, leaving 21 bases between them. CDR3 sequence reads: CASSQKFIYDRYNEQFF. CDR3 DNA sequence: TGTGCCAGCAGCCAAAAATTTATCTATGACAGGTACAATGAGCAGTTCTTC.

The chain uses TRBV15 and TRBJ1-5; a weak D match, TRBD1 (6 bases). There are 15 residues in the CDR3. Germline assignment: CDR1 LNHNV and CDR2 YYDKDF (reference sequence). Trimming took 7 bases from V and 0 from J, leaving 13 bases between them. As DNA, the CDR3 is TGTGCCACCACCCCAGGGGTCCATAGCAATCAGCCCCAGCATTTT. Encoded protein: CATTPGVHSNQPQHF.